This TCR beta chain was documented in a study of blood T cell repertoires in COVID-19. Whole-study context: PBMCs, B-cell-depleted T cells, or T cells provided the cDNA or gDNA that made up the material.

Trimming pared 3 bases from V and 5 bases from J, leaving 12 bases between. Germline values: CDR1 MDHEN, CDR2 SYDVKM. CDR3 length equals 14 residues. Source study methods: The authors estimated nucleated cell counts from reference gene primer amplification. The assay was immunoSEQ multiplex PCR, and TCRdb's table has in-frame clones only and misses some. For V, J and clone size, that table is used; D and trimming come from the DNA. The sample gives approximately 110,000 clones, roughly 84% of which show up once; under 9% is in the top ten. Sequenced: peripheral blood. The V and J genes are TRBV28 and TRBJ2-3; maybe TRBD2 (7 bases). The sequence came from a woman in her 70s who had recovered from COVID-19. CDR3 nucleotides: TGTGCCAGCAGTTTCGGGGGGCGCGGAGATACGCAGTATTTT. Amino acid sequence: CASSFGGRGDTQYF. Variable domain in full (rest from reference TRBV28 and TRBJ2-3): DVKVTQSSRYLVKRTGEKVFLECVQDMDHENMFWYRQDPGLGLRLIYFSYDVKMKEKGDIPEGYSVSREKKERFSLILESASTNQTSMYLCASSFGGRGDTQYFGPGTRLTVL.